One T cell receptor (beta chain) is described in this entry. These data originate in a study of blood T cell repertoires in COVID-19. The method was immunoSEQ multiplex PCR; TCRdb's version includes in-frame clones alone and lacks a portion of them. The sample holds around 150,000 clones, 65% to 85% seen once. The V end was cut by 0 bases, the J end by 10 bases, with 13 bases between. CDR1 is SGDLS and CDR2 is YYNGEE in the germline V gene. The CDR3 runs to 13 residues. The genes are TRBV9 and TRBJ1-1; D may be TRBD1 (5 bases). The sample comprised peripheral blood. This receptor was identified in a woman in her forties or fifties with acute or convalescent COVID-19. The CDR3 DNA sequence: TGTGCCAGCAGCGTAGGGCAGGGAGGGCGAGCTTTCTTT. This gives the protein CASSVGQGGRAFF.